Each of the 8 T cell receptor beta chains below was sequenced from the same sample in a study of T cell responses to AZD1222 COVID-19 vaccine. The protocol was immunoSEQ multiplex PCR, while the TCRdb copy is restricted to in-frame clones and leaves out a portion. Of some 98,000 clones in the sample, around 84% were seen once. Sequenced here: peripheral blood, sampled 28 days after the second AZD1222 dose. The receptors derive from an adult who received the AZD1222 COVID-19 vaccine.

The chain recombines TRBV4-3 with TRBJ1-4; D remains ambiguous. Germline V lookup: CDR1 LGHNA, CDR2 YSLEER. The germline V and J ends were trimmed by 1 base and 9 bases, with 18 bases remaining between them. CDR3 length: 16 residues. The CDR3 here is CASSQADWAGGKKLFF. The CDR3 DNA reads TGCGCCAGCAGCCAAGCTGACTGGGCGGGTGGGAAAAAACTGTTTTTT.

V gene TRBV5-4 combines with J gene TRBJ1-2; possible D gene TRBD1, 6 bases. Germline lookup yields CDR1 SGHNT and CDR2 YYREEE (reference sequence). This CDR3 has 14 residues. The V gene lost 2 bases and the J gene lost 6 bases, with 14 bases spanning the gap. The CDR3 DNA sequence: TGTGCCAGCAGCTTTCGGACAGCCGACGATGGCTACACCTTC. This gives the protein CASSFRTADDGYTF. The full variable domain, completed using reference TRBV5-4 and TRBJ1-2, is ETGVTQSPTHLIKTRGQQVTLRCSSQSGHNTVSWYQQALGQGPQFIFQYYREEENGRGNFPPRFSGLQFPNYSSELNVNALELDDSALYLCASSFRTADDGYTFGSGTRLTVV.

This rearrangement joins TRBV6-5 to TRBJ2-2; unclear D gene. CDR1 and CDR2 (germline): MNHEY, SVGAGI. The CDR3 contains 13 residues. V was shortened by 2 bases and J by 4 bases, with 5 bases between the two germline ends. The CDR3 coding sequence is TGTGCCAGCAGTTACGGTCCCACCGGGGAGCTGTTTTTT. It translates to CASSYGPTGELFF.

The CDR3 nucleotides are TGCGCCAGCAGCCAAGATGAGAGTGGGGATGGCTACACCTTC. Its translation is CASSQDESGDGYTF. The J gene is TRBJ1-2, the V gene TRBV4-1; D is uncertain. The CDR3 consists of 14 residues. Germline V gives CDR1 MGHRA, CDR2 YSYEKL. V was shortened by 0 bases and J by 6 bases, with 11 bases between the two germline ends.

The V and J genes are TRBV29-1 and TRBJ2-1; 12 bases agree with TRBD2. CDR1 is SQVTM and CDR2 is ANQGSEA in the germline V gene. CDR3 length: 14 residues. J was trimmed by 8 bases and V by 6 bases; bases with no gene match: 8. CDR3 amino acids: CSVATSGSAHEQFF. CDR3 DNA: TGCAGCGTCGCGACTAGCGGGAGCGCCCATGAGCAGTTCTTC.

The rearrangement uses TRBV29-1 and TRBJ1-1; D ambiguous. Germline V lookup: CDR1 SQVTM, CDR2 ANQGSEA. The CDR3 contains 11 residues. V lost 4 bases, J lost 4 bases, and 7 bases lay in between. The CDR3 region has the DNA TGCAGCGTTGGGGAGTTCACTGAAGCTTTCTTT. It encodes CSVGEFTEAFF.

CDR3 sequence (DNA): TGTGCCAGCAGCATGGGAACCCCGAACACTGAAGCTTTCTTT. Its translation: CASSMGTPNTEAFF. This chain joins TRBV7-9 and TRBJ1-1; D not certain. V shed 5 bases and J shed 1 base, with 11 bases lying between them. The CDR3 is made up of 14 amino acids. From germline, CDR1 is SEHNR and CDR2 FQNEAQ (reference sequence). The variable domain in full, completed from reference TRBV7-9 and TRBJ1-1, reads DTGVSQNPRHKITKRGQNVTFRCDPISEHNRLYWYRQTLGQGPEFLTYFQNEAQLEKSRLLSDRFSAERPKGSFSTLEIQRTEQGDSAMYLCASSMGTPNTEAFFGQGTRLTVV.

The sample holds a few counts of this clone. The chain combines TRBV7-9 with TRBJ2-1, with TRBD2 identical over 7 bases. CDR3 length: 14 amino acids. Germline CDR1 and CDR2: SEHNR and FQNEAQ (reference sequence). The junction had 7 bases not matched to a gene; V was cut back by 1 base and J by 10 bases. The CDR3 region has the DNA TGTGCCAGCAGCTTAGATGCGAGCGGGGCCGAGCAGTTCTTC. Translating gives CASSLDASGAEQFF.